What follows are 26 T cell receptor beta chains derived from one specimen sequenced in a study of sequential checkpoint blockade in melanoma. The repertoire was sequenced with immunoSEQ multiplex PCR; TCRdb's copy has only in-frame clones and lacks some. The table lists about 18,000 clones, roughly 70% of them singletons. The sample's treatment: randomized to nivolumab then ipilimumab (arm A) or the reverse (arm B). This material consisted of CD8+ T cells sorted from blood (inferred from file names), taken from a patient given nivolumab and ipilimumab in sequence. The receptors here all came from a human donor with melanoma.

The rearrangement uses TRBV7-9 and TRBJ1-5, with TRBD1 matching 10 bases. The ends lost 4 bases at V and 0 bases at J; junction bases unmatched: 9. CDR3 length: 18 residues. Per the germline V gene, CDR1 is SEHNR and CDR2 is FQNEAQ (reference sequence). CDR3 amino acids: CASSSGTGELYSNQPQHF. The CDR3 region has the DNA TGTGCCAGCAGCTCCGGGACAGGGGAACTGTATAGCAATCAGCCCCAGCATTTT.

The rearrangement joins TRBV11-2 to TRBJ1-1, with TRBD1 matching over 7 bases. The ends lost 6 bases at V and 1 base at J; junction bases unmatched: 2. CDR3 length: 13 residues. CDR1 and CDR2 from the germline V gene are SGHAT and FQNNGV. CDR3 sequence reads: CASRWTGNTEAFF. The CDR3 DNA follows: TGTGCCAGCAGATGGACAGGGAACACTGAAGCTTTCTTT.

This clone has only one observation. The V gene is TRBV19, the J gene TRBJ1-6; no clear D. The CDR3 has 18 residues. CDR1 and CDR2 from the germline V gene are LNHDA and SQIVND (reference sequence). Trimming shortened V by 3 bases and J by 5 bases, and 20 bases separated the two germline ends. The CDR3 coding sequence is TGTGCCAGTAGTATTTTTTATGGGGTCGGAGGTCATAATTCACCCCTCCACTTT. Its protein is CASSIFYGVGGHNSPLHF.

The rearrangement uses TRBV11-3 and TRBJ2-7; a weak D match, TRBD2 (6 bases). V lost 2 bases, J lost 0 bases, and 11 bases lay in between. The germline CDR1 and CDR2 sequences are SGHNT and YENEEA. This CDR3 is 15 amino acids long. CDR3 in DNA: TGTGCCAGCAGCTTACCTAGCGCCAGCTCCTACGAGCAGTACTTC. Protein sequence: CASSLPSASSYEQYF.

By sample share, this clone is medium-sized. The CDR3 region has the DNA TGTGCCAGCAGTTACCTGACAGGGGCGCACAATGAGCAGTTCTTC. Its protein is CASSYLTGAHNEQFF. The chain employs TRBV6-5 and TRBJ2-1; TRBD1 agrees at 8 bases. Germline V gene data show CDR1 as MNHEY and CDR2 as SVGAGI. The CDR3 runs to 15 residues. Trimming took 2 bases from V and 5 from J; bases not matched to a gene: 5.

The CDR3 spells CASSLTGLAEGGEQFF. CDR3 DNA sequence: TGTGCCAGCAGCTTAACCGGACTAGCGGAAGGAGGTGAGCAGTTCTTC. The chain couples TRBV13 to TRBJ2-1; 10 bases align to TRBD2. Unmatched junction bases numbered 10, after V lost 2 bases and J lost 9 bases. The CDR3 totals 16 residues. Germline CDR1 PRHDT, CDR2 FYEKMQ (reference sequence).

The chain carries TRBV4-1 and TRBJ2-2, with 9 bases identical to TRBD1. CDR1 and CDR2 (germline): MGHRA, YSYEKL. V lost 5 bases to trimming and J lost 7 bases; unmatched junction nucleotides: 11. CDR3 length: 16 residues. The chain's CDR3 is CASSGGQGTHFGELFF. The CDR3 DNA follows: TGCGCCAGCAGCGGTGGACAGGGGACCCACTTCGGGGAGCTGTTTTTT.

This clone showed up just once. V usage is TRBV9 and J usage is TRBJ2-5; TRBD2 matches at 8 bases. V shed 6 bases, J shed 2 bases, and the junction held 12 bases outside the gene matches. In germline, CDR1 is SGDLS, CDR2 YYNGEE. The length of the CDR3 is 16 residues. DNA of the CDR3: TGTGCCAGCAACTTCGAAGGGCGGGGGGAACAAGAGACCCAGTACTTC. Protein sequence: CASNFEGRGEQETQYF.

A note on this clone: One end of the junction fails to match germline, which may point to a read error. This chain joins TRBV15 and TRBJ2-7, with D possibly TRBD1 on 6 matching bases. CDR3 length equals 16 residues. Germline V gives CDR1 LNHNV, CDR2 YYDKDF (reference sequence). The CDR3 sequence is CATSGEQGSLTWEQYF. The CDR3 DNA is TGTGCCACCAGCGGAGAACAGGGATCTCTTACTTGGGAGCAGTACTTC.

This clone is termed medium-sized (0.01 to 0.1%). J is TRBJ2-2 and V is TRBV19, with D possibly being TRBD1 (6 bases). The CDR3 totals 13 residues. Germline CDR1 reads LNHDA; CDR2 reads SQIVND (reference sequence). Trimming stripped 2 bases from V and 7 bases from J, with 8 bases between. The chain's CDR3 is CASSIKGVGELFF. The CDR3 nucleotides are TGTGCCAGTAGTATAAAGGGGGTCGGGGAGCTGTTTTTT.

This clone turned up a few times. CDR3 DNA sequence: TGTGCCTGGAGTGTACGAACAGGGGGCATAGATACGCAGTATTTT. It translates to CAWSVRTGGIDTQYF. The V and J genes are TRBV30 and TRBJ2-3; 9 bases map to TRBD1. V trimming: 0 bases; J trimming: 5 bases; junction bases outside the gene matches: 6. Per the germline V gene, CDR1 is GTSNPN and CDR2 is SVGIG (reference sequence). The CDR3 consists of 15 residues.

This rearrangement joins TRBV7-9 to TRBJ2-1, with 11 bases identical to TRBD2. CDR3 size: 18 residues. Per germline, CDR1 SEHNR and CDR2 FQNEAQ (reference sequence). The trim removed 3 bases at V and 6 bases at J, leaving 13 bases unmatched. For the CDR3, the DNA is TGTGCCAGCAGCTTTACGTTTACTAGCGGGAGCACCGGCAATGAGCAGTTCTTC. Its translation: CASSFTFTSGSTGNEQFF.

The chain recombines TRBV29-1 with TRBJ2-1, with 8 bases that match TRBD2. This CDR3 has 16 residues. The germline V gene has CDR1 SQVTM and CDR2 ANQGSEA. The junction had 4 bases not matched to a gene; V was cut back by 0 bases and J by 0 bases. This CDR3 reads CSVEDLAGSSYNEQFF. The CDR3 region has the DNA TGCAGCGTTGAAGACTTAGCGGGGAGCTCCTACAATGAGCAGTTCTTC.

In this sample, this clone turned up once. CDR3 nucleotide sequence: TGTGCCAGCAGCGTAGAAACCGGAGGCCAGGAGGAAGGTAATTCACCCCTCCACTTT. It encodes CASSVETGGQEEGNSPLHF. This chain links TRBV9 with TRBJ1-6; D is unclear. The V and J ends lost 0 bases and 6 bases respectively, with 22 bases between them. The CDR3 contains 19 residues. Per germline, CDR1 SGDLS and CDR2 YYNGEE.

The chain recombines TRBV30 with TRBJ2-3, with no clear D. Looked up from germline, CDR1 is GTSNPN and CDR2 is SVGIG (reference sequence). The germline V and J ends were trimmed by 3 bases and 3 bases, with 4 bases remaining between them. The CDR3 consists of 11 residues. CDR3: CAWRSTDTQYF. CDR3 in DNA: TGTGCCTGGAGGTCTACAGATACGCAGTATTTT.

This clone has more than one count but fewer than ten. V usage is TRBV15 and J usage is TRBJ2-7, with 10 bases fitting TRBD1. Trimming removed 5 bases from V and 4 bases from J; junction bases left unmatched: 8. CDR3 length: 15 residues. Germline V gene data show CDR1 as LNHNV and CDR2 as YYDKDF (reference sequence). CDR3 DNA: TGTGCCACCAGCTTACGGACAGGGGGTATTTACGAGCAGTACTTC. Protein product: CATSLRTGGIYEQYF.

This chain connects TRBV5-4 to TRBJ1-2, with TRBD1 matching 8 bases. The CDR3 length is 15 residues. In germline, CDR1 is SGHNT, CDR2 YYREEE (reference sequence). V gave up 4 bases and J gave up 4 bases; unmatched junction bases: 9. The CDR3 sequence: CASSTQTGEGYGYTF. The DNA for the CDR3 is TGTGCCAGCAGCACTCAGACAGGGGAGGGCTATGGCTACACCTTC. The full variable domain, rest sourced from reference TRBV5-4 and TRBJ1-2, is ETGVTQSPTHLIKTRGQQVTLRCSSQSGHNTVSWYQQALGQGPQFIFQYYREEENGRGNFPPRFSGLQFPNYSSELNVNALELDDSALYLCASSTQTGEGYGYTFGSGTRLTVV.

The chain employs TRBV14 and TRBJ2-7, with 7 bases matching TRBD1. The V gene's germline CDR1 is SGHDN and CDR2 FVKESK. The CDR3 is made up of 13 amino acids. J was trimmed by 1 base and V by 6 bases; bases with no gene match: 3. DNA of the CDR3: TGTGCCAGCAGTCGACAGGGTTCCTACGAGCAGTACTTC. Translation gives CASSRQGSYEQYF.

This chain links TRBV4-3 with TRBJ1-5; maybe TRBD1 (5 bases). CDR3 length: 18 residues. Between the trimmed V and J ends, which lost 0 bases and 7 bases, there was a span of 22 bases. In germline, CDR1 is LGHNA, CDR2 YSLEER. CDR3 nucleotides: TGCGCCAGCAGCCAAGATGTAAATGGGTGGCAGGGTGTCCAGCCCCAGCATTTT. Translation: CASSQDVNGWQGVQPQHF.

This clone was seen just once. The gene calls are TRBV7-2 and TRBJ2-5, with D possibly being TRBD1 (5 bases). CDR3 length: 17 amino acids. Trimming removed 2 bases from V and 5 bases from J, with 21 bases in between. Per the germline V gene, CDR1 is SGHTA and CDR2 is FQGNSA. Written as DNA, the CDR3 is TGTGCCAGCAGCTTAATCTCCGGTAGGGGCGAGGTGGAGACCCAGTACTTC. This translates into CASSLISGRGEVETQYF.

The chain has TRBV19 and TRBJ2-7; TRBD1 agrees at 8 bases. The trim removed 1 base at V and 4 bases at J, leaving 6 bases unmatched. CDR1 and CDR2 from the germline V gene are LNHDA and SQIVND (reference sequence). This CDR3 is built from 15 residues. CDR3 residues: CASSIAGQGVYEQYF. The CDR3 DNA reads as TGTGCCAGTAGTATAGCCGGACAGGGAGTGTACGAGCAGTACTTC.

The J gene is TRBJ1-5, the V gene TRBV29-1; D call uncertain. The CDR3 loop spans 12 amino acids. CDR1 and CDR2 from the germline V gene are SQVTM and ANQGSEA. Trimming left V 6 bases short and J 4 bases short, with 10 bases between. The CDR3 here is CSVRTGNQPQHF. CDR3 coding DNA: TGCAGCGTCCGGACGGGGAATCAGCCCCAGCATTTT.

The chain has TRBV5-8 and TRBJ1-1; tentative D call: TRBD1 (6 bases). Germline lookup yields CDR1 SGHTS and CDR2 YDEGEE. V was pared by 2 bases and J by 6 bases, with 11 bases between. The CDR3 extends over 13 amino acids. The CDR3 nucleotides read TGTGCCAGCAGCTTACTCACAGGGCCTGAAGCTTTCTTT. Translating gives CASSLLTGPEAFF.

The rearrangement links TRBV6-5 to TRBJ2-7; TRBD1 aligns across 7 bases. Germline V gene sequence: CDR1 MNHEY, CDR2 SVGAGI. Unmatched junction bases numbered 9, after V lost 5 bases and J lost 2 bases. This CDR3 spans 15 amino acids. In DNA, the CDR3 is TGTGCCAGCAGTGGGGACAGAGCATTTCCCTACGAGCAGTACTTC. Its protein is CASSGDRAFPYEQYF.

This chain joins TRBV28 and TRBJ1-2; D uncertain. Per the germline V gene, CDR1 is MDHEN and CDR2 is SYDVKM. V lost 4 bases, J lost 8 bases, and 5 bases lay in between. The CDR3 consists of 10 residues. CDR3 residues: CASSSGGYTF. The CDR3 DNA reads as TGTGCCAGCAGTTCCGGGGGCTACACCTTC.

The V and J genes are TRBV4-1 and TRBJ2-7; D possibly corresponds to TRBD1 (5 bases). The CDR3 runs 13 residues. The V gene lost 4 bases and the J gene lost 0 bases, with 7 bases spanning the gap. Germline V gives CDR1 MGHRA, CDR2 YSYEKL. The CDR3 loop is CASSLQVSYEQYF. CDR3 in DNA: TGCGCCAGCAGCCTACAGGTCTCCTACGAGCAGTACTTC.